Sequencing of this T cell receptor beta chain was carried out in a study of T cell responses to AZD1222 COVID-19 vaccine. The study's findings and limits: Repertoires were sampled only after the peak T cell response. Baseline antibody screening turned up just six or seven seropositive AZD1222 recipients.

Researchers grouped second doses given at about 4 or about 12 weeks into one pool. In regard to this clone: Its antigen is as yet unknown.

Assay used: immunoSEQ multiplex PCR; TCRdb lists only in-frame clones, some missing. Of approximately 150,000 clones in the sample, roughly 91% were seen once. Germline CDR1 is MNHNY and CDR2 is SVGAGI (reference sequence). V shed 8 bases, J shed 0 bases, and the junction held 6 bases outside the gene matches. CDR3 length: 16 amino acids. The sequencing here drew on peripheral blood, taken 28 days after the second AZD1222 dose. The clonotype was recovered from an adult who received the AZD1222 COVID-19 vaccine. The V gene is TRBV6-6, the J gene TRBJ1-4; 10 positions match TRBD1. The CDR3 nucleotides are TGTGCCAGCGGGGGGACAGGGGTTGCAACTAATGAAAAACTGTTTTTT. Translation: CASGGTGVATNEKLFF.